A single T cell receptor beta chain is shown here with its context. The table lists this clonotype with many counts. There is no known antigen for this receptor. No per-base quality is available; no much larger clone lies one base away. These data are taken from a study of T cells in Graves' hyperthyroidism and ophthalmopathy (dated by TCRdb to about 2019). Regarding the research as a whole: Peripheral blood samples were taken at initial diagnosis, before any treatment was given. In roughly six Graves' hyperthyroidism patients, the study also compared T-cell repertoires from thyroid tissue with T-cell repertoires from blood. Prospective prediction of ophthalmopathy was tested in an independent validation cohort of fewer than 20 hyperthyroidism patients and 15 to 17 patients who later progressed to ophthalmopathy. After blood sampling, hyperthyroidism patients were treated with methimazole at a starting dose of 30 mg daily, and ophthalmopathy patients were treated with high-dose intravenous methylprednisolone. The paper describes TCR Vbeta CDR3 sequencing of 135 peripheral blood samples, made up of 43 ophthalmopathy patients, 70 to 80 hyperthyroidism patients and 17 progressor patients. TCR V-J signatures able to tell the groups apart were searched for in a discovery cohort of 90 to 100 patients, of whom 43 had Graves' ophthalmopathy and roughly 59 had stable Graves' hyperthyroidism. The approximately 100 discovery patients were divided at random into training and test sets in a 7:3 ratio. What the research found in general, with its limitations: During validation, the model predicted progression to ophthalmopathy a median of approximately six months ahead of onset, with around 70% sensitivity and roughly 72% specificity. Most expanded thyroid clonotypes (frequency above 0.001) were also detected in blood, suggesting blood repertoires may reflect thyroid immune responses. A model built on a 13 V-J signature distinguished ophthalmopathy from stable hyperthyroidism, reaching around 88% sensitivity and around 81% specificity in cross-validation and 80%/75% in testing. No statistical method was used to fix the sample size in advance, and group allocation was not hidden from the investigators.

From the cysteine up to the phenylalanine, the CDR3 has a length of 15 residues. Here the CDR3 DNA is all that survives: 45 bases in frame from base 1. CDR1 and CDR2 were assigned from the germline V gene (reference sequence) as MNHEY and SMNVEV. Trimming takes 5 bases from V and 6 bases from J, and the germline ends sit 16 bases apart. Ophthalmopathy patients had moderately to severely active disease, with a Clinical Activity Score of 3 or more, a NOSPECS grade of 4 or more, and a disease duration of less than 3 months. Exclusion was applied to patients with uncontrolled infections, other autoimmune diseases, pregnancy or lactation. Diagnoses were based on clinical symptoms, serum thyroxine and TRAb, thyroid ultrasound and orbital computed tomography. PBMCs were isolated from approximately 10 ml of fresh peripheral blood by Ficoll-Paque density gradient centrifugation. Total RNA was extracted using Trizol reagent, and RNA quality was assessed on an Agilent 2100 Bioanalyzer.

Amplification of TCR beta CDR3 regions was carried out from RNA transcripts. A first-round RT-PCR of the TCR CDR3 used the HTBI primer set with the Qiagen OneStep RT-PCR kit. Libraries were constructed in a second round of multiplex PCR, after which size selection and purification were performed. Sequencing of the libraries was done on an Illumina HiSeq2000 using paired-end 100 bp reads. Under the source paper's analysis protocol: SOAPnuke was used to process the raw data, throwing out any read that contained adapters or uncalled bases, had a mean Phred below 15, or lacked an exact constant-primer or identifier match. High-quality paired reads were merged using COPE v1.2.5, and each unique nucleotide sequence was defined as a clonotype. Clonotypes were aligned to IMGT TRBV, TRBD and TRBJ reference segments using MiTCR v1.1. The analysis was restricted to V-J combinations with a frequency above 0.0001, which together covered 99% to 99.2% of the repertoires. The TCS score was defined as F50 (clonal expansion) divided by E x V (chaos), with BLOSUM62-based TCRdist calculated between CDR3 peptides within each V-J. Welch's t-statistics and random forest reduced around 510 V-J features to 13, which were used in a naive Bayes classifier (R e1071). TCRdb passed the public sequencing reads through fastp at Q25 and MiXCR, retaining productive beta sequences. Here each entry gathers all rows of one CDR3 protein and keeps the most common genes and DNA. In this record, the V and J calls reflect TCRdb's handling and not the investigators' own analysis. Across this sample there are roughly 640,000 distinct CDR3 sequences, with roughly a sixth seen only once. Under 3.5% of the sample lies in the top ten.

Sequencing was performed on blood. The chain is made from TRBV27 and TRBJ2-2, and perhaps TRBD2 as D gene, on 5 matching bases. This receptor was identified in a woman in her thirties or forties with Graves' ophthalmopathy. At the DNA level, the sequence is TGTGCCAGCAGTCCCTTTTTGAGGGCCTCCGGGGAGCTGTTTTTT. It codes for CASSPFLRASGELFF.